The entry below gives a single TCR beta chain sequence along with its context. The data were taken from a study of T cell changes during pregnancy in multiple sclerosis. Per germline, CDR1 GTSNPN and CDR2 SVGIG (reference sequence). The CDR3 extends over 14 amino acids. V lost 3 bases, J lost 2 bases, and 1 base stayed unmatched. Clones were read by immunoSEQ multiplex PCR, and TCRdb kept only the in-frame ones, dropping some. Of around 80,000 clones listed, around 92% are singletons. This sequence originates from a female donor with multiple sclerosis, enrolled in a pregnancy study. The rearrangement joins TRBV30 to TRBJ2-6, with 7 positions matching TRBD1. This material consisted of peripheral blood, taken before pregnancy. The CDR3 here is CAWSDRAGANVLTF. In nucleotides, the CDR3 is TGTGCCTGGAGCGACAGGGCTGGGGCCAACGTCCTGACTTTC.